This T cell receptor (beta chain) was identified in a study of PD-1 blockade in classical Hodgkin lymphoma. Profiled with immunoSEQ multiplex PCR; TCRdb holds only in-frame clones, not every one. The sample has about 97,000 clones; 65% to 85% are singletons. All patients relapsed after autologous stem cell transplantation, and brentuximab vedotin exposure varied. Progressive disease, partial response or complete response was each patient's best response. The CDR3 length is 15 residues. Deletions cut 3 bases from V and 0 bases from J, with 9 bases between. CDR1 is LNHDA, CDR2 SQIVND, per germline (reference sequence). Findings and limits, study-wide: Complete responders matched newly diagnosed patients in baseline diversity. Unlike CD8+ TCR diversity, which did not rise significantly by C4D1, CD4+ TCR diversity did.

This clone was detected once. Its antigen is as yet unknown. The sequence derives from a human donor with classical Hodgkin lymphoma. The chain links TRBV19 to TRBJ2-1; D is perhaps TRBD2 (6 bases). The starting material was peripheral blood mononuclear cells (PBMCs), obtained at baseline. CDR3 region: CASSMGGSSYNEQFF. CDR3 nucleotide sequence: TGTGCCAGTAGTATGGGGGGAAGCTCCTACAATGAGCAGTTCTTC. Combining the CDR3 with reference TRBV19 and TRBJ2-1 gives the whole variable domain DGGITQSPKYLFRKEGQNVTLSCEQNLNHDAMYWYRQDPGQGLRLIYYSQIVNDFQKGDIAEGYSVSREKKESFPLTVTSAQKNPTAFYLCASSMGGSSYNEQFFGPGTRLTVL.